This T cell receptor (beta chain) was recorded in a study of shared clonotypes between healthy human individuals. The V end was cut by 6 bases, the J end by 4 bases, with 18 bases between. This CDR3 comprises 15 residues. Per the germline V gene, CDR1 is MNHEY and CDR2 is SVGAGI. Genomic DNA from each subset was divided evenly over several immunoSEQ plates. Clones were sequenced by immunoSEQ multiplex PCR, and TCRdb holds only the in-frame ones, with some missing. The sample includes about 380,000 clones, 96% seen only once; the top ten take about 0.34%. The chain has TRBV6-5 and TRBJ1-1; D not resolved. Source material: memory CD8+ T cells sorted from blood. Subset here: CD45RO+ cells pooled with CCR7-negative TemRA cells. The receptor's source is a man in his thirties or forties in good health. The DNA of the CDR3 is TGTGCCAGCAGAAAACGTTTAGAAGGTGGCACTGAAGCTTTCTTT. Amino acid sequence: CASRKRLEGGTEAFF.